This is a list of T cell receptor beta chains from one sample in a study of blood T cell repertoires in COVID-19. The repertoire was sequenced with immunoSEQ multiplex PCR; TCRdb's copy has only in-frame clones and lacks some. The sample carries some 180,000 clones, more than 60% recorded once. Material: peripheral blood. The receptors were sampled from a man aged 45-60 years who had recovered from COVID-19. Each CDR3 is given with its conserved first and last residue. A D gene is named only where the DNA matches it firmly. Size is stated for part of the rows, as once, few or many counts, or as a class when the clone is expanded.

J	D	V	size	DNA	CDR3
TRBJ2-3	TRBD1	TRBV9	-	TGTGCCAGCGGAACGACAGGGATCTCTTCAGATACGCAGTATTTT	CASGTTGISSDTQYF
TRBJ2-1	TRBD2	TRBV10-3	once	TGTGCCATCAATGTAGCGGGAGTACACAATGAGCAGTTCTTC	CAINVAGVHNEQFF
TRBJ1-1	-	TRBV10-3	few	TGTGCCATCAGTGGAAGGAAGCAGCGCTTGAACACTGAAGCTTTCTTT	CAISGRKQRLNTEAFF
TRBJ1-2	-	TRBV6-5	-	TGTGCCAGCAGACTAGACACAACCACATTATATGGCTACACCTTC	CASRLDTTTLYGYTF
TRBJ2-7	-	TRBV6-5	few	TGTGCCAGCGAGCGAGGACTTACCTACGAGCAGTACTTC	CASERGLTYEQYF
TRBJ1-2	-	TRBV24-1	-	TGTGCCACCAGTGATTATCAGGTAGAAGCAGGGCAAACCTATGGCTACACCTTC	CATSDYQVEAGQTYGYTF
TRBJ1-2	-	TRBV15	-	TGTGCCACCTCAGAGAGGTGGAGGGTTGAAGGCTACACCTTC	CATSERWRVEGYTF
TRBJ2-7	TRBD1	TRBV2	-	TGTGCCAGCAGGCAGGGGGCGGGTGAGCAGTACTTC	CASRQGAGEQYF
TRBJ2-1	TRBD2	TRBV11-2	once	TGTGCCAGCAGCTTTTCAAGCGGGAGGATCAACAATGAGCAGTTCTTC	CASSFSSGRINNEQFF
TRBJ2-6	-	TRBV7-3	once	TGTGCCAGCAGCAAACACGGACAATCTGGGGCCAACGTCCTGACTTTC	CASSKHGQSGANVLTF
TRBJ2-1	TRBD1	TRBV4-2	few	TGTGCCAGCAGCCAAGAATTGGGACGGTATCGGGACAGGTCTTACAATGAGCAGTTCTTC	CASSQELGRYRDRSYNEQFF
TRBJ2-1	TRBD2	TRBV10-1	few	TGCGCCAGCAGTGATGGGGCCCTAGCGGGGGGTATCGATGAGCAGTTCTTC	CASSDGALAGGIDEQFF
TRBJ2-1	-	TRBV18	-	TGTGCCAGCTCACCACTAGGACTTTTCAATGAGCAGTTCTTC	CASSPLGLFNEQFF
TRBJ2-7	TRBD1	TRBV5-6	-	TGTGCCAGCAGCTTGGAAACAGGGGACGAGCAGTACTTC	CASSLETGDEQYF
TRBJ2-7	TRBD2	TRBV9	once	TGTGCCAGCAGCGCGAGACTAGCGGCCTACGAGCAGTACTTC	CASSARLAAYEQYF
TRBJ2-7	TRBD2	TRBV5-1	-	TGCGCCAGCAGCTTGGGAACTAGCGGCTACGAGCAGTACTTC	CASSLGTSGYEQYF
TRBJ1-6	-	TRBV12-3/TRBV12-4	-	TGTGCCAGCAGTTTTACGGTATCACCCCTCCACTTT	CASSFTVSPLHF
TRBJ1-4	-	TRBV6-1	-	TGTGCCAGCAGTTATACTGGAAAACTGTTTTTT	CASSYTGKLFF
TRBJ2-3	TRBD1	TRBV2	-	TGTGCCAGCGCCGGTGACAGGGGGTTAGGAACAGATACGCAGTATTTT	CASAGDRGLGTDTQYF
TRBJ2-1	TRBD1	TRBV2	-	TGTGCCAGCACTGAGGACAGGGGAGGGGATGAGCAGTTCTTC	CASTEDRGGDEQFF
TRBJ2-2	TRBD1	TRBV5-1	-	TGCGCCAGCATGTCACAGGGGGCAATCGGGGAGCTGTTTTTT	CASMSQGAIGELFF
TRBJ2-3	-	TRBV10-3	-	TGTGCCATCAGTGGGGGGCTAGTGGGTACAGATACGCAGTATTTT	CAISGGLVGTDTQYF
TRBJ2-3	-	TRBV20-1	-	TGCAGTGCCTCAGAGGCAGATACGCAGTATTTT	CSASEADTQYF
TRBJ1-6	-	TRBV30	many	TGTGCCTGGAGTGTTCAGGGATCCGATTCACCCCTCCACTTT	CAWSVQGSDSPLHF
TRBJ2-7	-	TRBV6-2/TRBV6-3	few	TGTGCCAGCAGTTCTTACTACGAGCAGTACTTC	CASSSYYEQYF
TRBJ2-7	-	TRBV11-2	-	TGTGCCAGCAGCTTCGAGCGACCCTACGAGCAGTACTTC	CASSFERPYEQYF
TRBJ1-5	-	TRBV7-2	once	TGTGCCAGCAGCTTAGTCGGACAAGCTAACAATCAGCCCCAGCATTTT	CASSLVGQANNQPQHF
TRBJ2-6	-	TRBV24-1	few	TGTGCCACCAGTGATTTGCAGGGCGGGGCCAACGTCCTGACTTTC	CATSDLQGGANVLTF
TRBJ2-1	-	TRBV6-4	-	TGTGCCAGCAGTGACTCGAATCGGGGACTCTCCTACAATGAGCAGTTCTTC	CASSDSNRGLSYNEQFF
TRBJ1-1	-	TRBV28	-	TGTGCCAGCAGCTCTTTTGGTGAGGTGAGCGCTTTCTTT	CASSSFGEVSAFF
TRBJ2-5	-	TRBV18	-	TGTGCCAGCTCACCACCCCTAGATGGCGAGACCCAGTACTTC	CASSPPLDGETQYF
TRBJ2-7	-	TRBV28	-	TGTGCCAGCAGTTTATTTCAGGGGCTTGAGCAGTACTTC	CASSLFQGLEQYF
TRBJ1-2	TRBD1	TRBV12-3/TRBV12-4	-	TGTGCCAGCAGCCACAGGGGAGGCTATGGCTACACCTTC	CASSHRGGYGYTF
TRBJ1-1	-	TRBV6-2/TRBV6-3	-	TGTGCCAGCAGTTACTCCGGGGGGATGAACACTGAAGCTTTCTTT	CASSYSGGMNTEAFF
TRBJ2-7	TRBD2	TRBV29-1	-	TGCAGCGTTGAAGCCCCACAAAGCGGGAGCACGTACTTC	CSVEAPQSGSTYF
TRBJ2-7	-	TRBV4-3	-	TGCGCCAGCAGCCCGCATACACAGGGTAAGGACGAGCAGTACTTC	CASSPHTQGKDEQYF
TRBJ2-7	-	TRBV20-1	-	TGCAGTGCTCAATTGTCCTACGAGCAGTACTTC	CSAQLSYEQYF
TRBJ1-1	-	TRBV10-2	-	TGCGCCAGCAGAAGGGGCAGGGAAGCTTTCTTT	CASRRGREAFF
TRBJ2-3	-	TRBV5-8	-	TGTGCCAGCAGCTTCTCGGGGGTACTGGCCCTAAACACAGCTACGCAGTATTTT	CASSFSGVLALNTATQYF
TRBJ2-5	TRBD2	TRBV18	once	TGTGCCAGCTCACCGTTGAGGGAGGGGGAGACCCAGTACTTC	CASSPLREGETQYF
TRBJ1-2	TRBD1	TRBV28	-	TGTGCCAGCAGTTTAGGGACAGACTATGGCTACACCTTC	CASSLGTDYGYTF
TRBJ2-5	TRBD2	TRBV6-6	-	TGTGCCAGCAGTTACGGGACTAGCGGGAGACAAGAGACCCAGTACTTC	CASSYGTSGRQETQYF
TRBJ2-3	-	TRBV15	-	TGTGCCACCAGCAGAGATCCCCGACTGTCAGATAGCACAGATACGCAGTATTTT	CATSRDPRLSDSTDTQYF
TRBJ1-3	TRBD1	TRBV7-2	-	TGTGCCAGCAGCTTTCATGGACAGGAGGCTGGAAACACCATATATTTT	CASSFHGQEAGNTIYF
TRBJ2-2	-	TRBV19	once	TGTGCCAGCACCGGGACTGGGAACACCGGGGAGCTGTTTTTT	CASTGTGNTGELFF
TRBJ2-7	-	TRBV5-1	many	TGCGCCAGCAGCCCCTCTAAGTCCTACGAGCAGTACTTC	CASSPSKSYEQYF
TRBJ2-1	TRBD2	TRBV5-1	-	TGCGCCAGCAGCCTCCTGATGCGGGAGGGAAGCGGCAATGAGCAGTTCTTC	CASSLLMREGSGNEQFF
TRBJ2-1	TRBD2	TRBV5-1	few	TGCGCCAGCAGCTTGACTAGCGGGGAATACAATGAGCAGTTCTTC	CASSLTSGEYNEQFF
TRBJ2-7	TRBD2	TRBV25-1	-	TGTGCCAGCAGTGAATTAGCGGGAGGTGACCTACTCTACTTC	CASSELAGGDLLYF
TRBJ2-7	TRBD2	TRBV20-1	-	TGCAGTGCTAGTCGGACTAGCGGGAGTTGGCAGTACTTC	CSASRTSGSWQYF
TRBJ2-7	-	TRBV2	many	TGTGCCAGCAGACTCACCGGGTTAACCTACGAGCAGTACTTC	CASRLTGLTYEQYF
TRBJ1-4	TRBD1	TRBV27	-	TGTGCCAGCAGCTGGACAGGGGGCCGTGAAAAACTGTTTTTT	CASSWTGGREKLFF
TRBJ1-4	TRBD1	TRBV6-5	-	TGTGCCACCGGGACAGTCCCTGGGGAAAAACTGTTTTTT	CATGTVPGEKLFF
TRBJ2-1	-	TRBV18	-	TGTGCCAGCTCACTGGACAGTGACTACAATGAGCAGTTCTTC	CASSLDSDYNEQFF
TRBJ1-1	-	TRBV6-2/TRBV6-3	once	TGTGCCAGCAGTTCGGGGGTCGACACTGAAGCTTTCTTT	CASSSGVDTEAFF
TRBJ1-5	-	TRBV2	few	TGTGCCAGCAGTGTGGGAGGGTTCTACTCTCAGCCCCAGCATTTT	CASSVGGFYSQPQHF
TRBJ2-1	TRBD1	TRBV9	-	TGTGCCAGCAGCGCACCGGGCAGGGGGTATAGTGAGCAGTTCTTC	CASSAPGRGYSEQFF
TRBJ2-7	TRBD1	TRBV29-1	-	TGCAGCTACCAGGGCGGGACAGGGGTTAACTACGAGCAGTACTTC	CSYQGGTGVNYEQYF
TRBJ2-1	-	TRBV19	-	TGTGCCAGTAGTGCAAACACTAGGAATGAGCAGTTCTTC	CASSANTRNEQFF
TRBJ2-3	-	TRBV5-1	-	TGCGCCAGCAGCTGGACAGCTAGCACAGATACGCAGTATTTT	CASSWTASTDTQYF